Sequencing of this T cell receptor (beta chain) was carried out in a study of PD-1 blockade in classical Hodgkin lymphoma. Findings and caveats of the study: Initiation of nivolumab under 1 year after ASCT led to exclusion of patients. According to reports, newly diagnosed patients had lower baseline TCR diversity than healthy donors, and relapsed/refractory patients had lower baseline TCR diversity still. Diversity in CD4+ TCRs, unlike that measured in CD8+ TCRs, had risen significantly by C4D1.

Points on this clone: Its antigen is unknown.

Per germline, CDR1 MDHEN and CDR2 SYDVKM. This CDR3 has 18 amino acids. V was pared by 3 bases and J by 2 bases, with 12 bases of the junction left unmatched. This table comes from immunoSEQ multiplex PCR, and its TCRdb copy is limited to in-frame clones, with some not included. The sample has roughly 61,000 clones; less than 95% are singletons. All patients relapsed after autologous stem cell transplantation, and brentuximab vedotin exposure varied. When best responses were assessed, they were complete response, partial response or progressive disease. The V call is TRBV28, the J call TRBJ2-3, with 9 bases matching TRBD2. This sequence was found in a human donor with classical Hodgkin lymphoma. The sequencing here drew on peripheral blood mononuclear cells (PBMCs), taken before the second cycle of nivolumab. As DNA, the CDR3 is TGTGCCAGCAGTTTCTTGGGACTAGCCTCACATACCACAGATACGCAGTATTTT. Residues: CASSFLGLASHTTDTQYF. Combining the CDR3 with reference TRBV28 and TRBJ2-3 gives the whole variable domain DVKVTQSSRYLVKRTGEKVFLECVQDMDHENMFWYRQDPGLGLRLIYFSYDVKMKEKGDIPEGYSVSREKKERFSLILESASTNQTSMYLCASSFLGLASHTTDTQYFGPGTRLTVL.